These T cell receptor beta chains were read from a single sample in a study of shared clonotypes between healthy human individuals. TCRdb's copy holds only in-frame clones and misses some; the assay was immunoSEQ multiplex PCR. The sample lists some 2.1 million clones, just under 95% occurring once. What was sequenced was naive CD8+ T cells sorted from blood. The receptor source for this set is a young man in good health. Both conserved end residues are part of each CDR3.

TRBJ2-5,TRBV11-2,CASSLVNWETQYF
TRBJ2-1,TRBV7-9,CASRNPGNNEQFF
TRBJ2-1,TRBV29-1,CSVVSGDAEQFF
TRBJ2-4,TRBV5-5,CASSVQWTGGAKNIQYF
TRBJ1-5,TRBV4-1,CASSQASGGNQPQHF
TRBJ2-1,TRBV20-1,CSARAAGEQFF
TRBJ2-7,TRBV9,CASSVPSSYEQYF
TRBJ2-5,TRBV19,CASSIVGQGPQYF
TRBJ2-5,TRBV28,CVTRLTGDETQYF
TRBJ2-7,TRBV10-2,CASEGGDRVYEQYF
TRBJ2-1,TRBV27,CASTPGPGGALNEQFF
TRBJ2-6,TRBV2,CASIRGQGDRAGANVLTF
TRBJ2-7,TRBV6-6,CASSYSGSSYEQYF
TRBJ2-2,TRBV5-4,CASSFVPGGELFF
TRBJ1-5,TRBV7-9,CASSLPGAGQPQHF
TRBJ1-2,TRBV29-1,CSVEDLTGYGYTF
TRBJ2-2,TRBV28,CASSFLSGNTGELFF
TRBJ2-7,TRBV2,CASNREEGLIYEQYF
TRBJ1-1,TRBV18,CASSPGGAEAFF
TRBJ1-6,TRBV5-6,CASSFRLSSYNSPLHF
TRBJ1-1,TRBV5-1,CASSSPTGNTEAFF
TRBJ2-5,TRBV7-7,CASSFRGGETQYF
TRBJ2-7,TRBV11-2,CASSLTNEQYF
TRBJ1-2,TRBV4-2,CASSRAGNGDNYGYTF
TRBJ1-5,TRBV28,CASSLGMGYSNQPQHF
TRBJ1-1,TRBV5-1,CASSSGTGITEAFF
TRBJ1-3,TRBV30,CAWGTGPSGNTIYF
TRBJ1-1,TRBV30,CAWSLVENTEAFF
TRBJ1-5,TRBV19,CASGPSNQPQHF